Each of the 16 T cell receptor beta chains below was sequenced from the same sample in a study of blood T cells in healthy people across ages. The use of a sample-barcoded 5' primer and a J-beta primer mix characterized a second PCR of roughly 6 to 12 cycles. MiXCR, applied by TCRdb to the 5' RACE reads, yields one record per CDR3 protein. The sample contains 1,300,000 or so distinct CDR3 sequences, roughly 64% of which appear only once. Material: blood. These receptors originate from a young man in good health.

The chain uses TRBV6-1 and TRBJ1-2, with 8 bases aligning to TRBD1. Germline CDR1 is MNHNS and CDR2 is SASEGT. This CDR3 is 14 amino acids long. Unmatched junction bases numbered 6, after V lost 4 bases and J lost 5 bases. CDR3 coding DNA: TGTGCCAGCAGTGTGGCAGGGGGCGAATATGGCTACACCTTC. As protein: CASSVAGGEYGYTF.

To note about this clonotype: At one boundary the junction diverges from the germline segment, which might be a read error. The rearrangement uses TRBV15 and TRBJ1-6; 9 positions agree with TRBD1. The CDR3 loop spans 13 amino acids. Germline V CDR1 and CDR2: LNHNV, YYDKDF (reference sequence). The CDR3: CVTNRGLDSPLHF. CDR3 coding DNA: TGTGTCACCAACAGGGGGCTCGATTCACCCCTCCACTTT.

The J gene is TRBJ1-1, the V gene TRBV7-9; TRBD1 agrees at 7 bases. Germline loops: CDR1 SEHNR, CDR2 FQNEAQ (reference sequence). The CDR3 is made up of 15 amino acids. Trimming removed 2 bases from V and 2 bases from J; junction bases left unmatched: 5. The CDR3 loop is CASSLSTGRNTEAFF. DNA for the CDR3: TGTGCCAGCAGCTTATCGACAGGGCGCAACACTGAAGCTTTCTTT.

The chain recombines TRBV4-3 with TRBJ2-3; 10 positions agree with TRBD1. The CDR3 loop spans 16 amino acids. Trimming took 4 bases from V and 6 from J; bases not matched to a gene: 10. Per the germline V gene, CDR1 is LGHNA and CDR2 is YSLEER. The CDR3 reads CASSPGTGVLGDTQYF. The CDR3, as DNA: TGCGCCAGCAGCCCCGGGACAGGGGTTCTTGGTGATACGCAGTATTTT.

The rearrangement links TRBV9 to TRBJ1-2; the match to TRBD1 covers 9 bases. V was pared by 1 base and J by 0 bases, with 19 bases of the junction left unmatched. Looked up from germline, CDR1 is SGDLS and CDR2 is YYNGEE. CDR3 length: 21 residues. The CDR3 sequence is CASSVSLLSVDRGLSNYGYTF. The CDR3 nucleotides read TGTGCCAGCAGCGTAAGTCTGTTGAGCGTGGACAGGGGCCTCTCTAACTATGGCTACACCTTC.

The rearrangement links TRBV7-2 to TRBJ1-4; D possibly corresponds to TRBD1 (6 bases). CDR1 SGHTA and CDR2 FQGNSA come from the germline V gene. This CDR3 region has 13 residues. V gave up 11 bases and J gave up 5 bases, with 15 bases separating them. CDR3 coding DNA: TGTGCCTGTTCACAGGGAGCGAATGAAAAACTGTTTTTT. This codes for CACSQGANEKLFF.

This clonotype occurred many times. The chain combines TRBV2 with TRBJ2-1; 9 nucleotides align to TRBD2. Germline trimming cut 8 bases from V and 4 bases from J; bases unmatched to any gene: 9. The germline gives CDR1 SNHLY, CDR2 FYNNEI. The CDR3 runs to 15 residues. CDR3 residues: CASVSSGITYNEQFF. The CDR3 DNA reads TGTGCCAGCGTATCTAGCGGGATTACGTACAATGAGCAGTTCTTC. Using reference TRBV2 and TRBJ2-1 for the parts outside the CDR3, the full variable domain is EPEVTQTPSHQVTQMGQEVILRCVPISNHLYFYWYRQILGQKVEFLVSFYNNEISEKSEIFDDQFSVERPDGSNFTLKIRSTKLEDSAMYFCASVSSGITYNEQFFGPGTRLTVL.

This chain joins TRBV7-2 and TRBJ2-3; 9 positions match TRBD2. Per germline, CDR1 SGHTA and CDR2 FQGNSA. J lost 2 bases, V lost 3 bases, and 6 bases had no gene match. The CDR3 is made up of 16 amino acids. CDR3 loop: CASSFIGTSPTDTQYF. In DNA form, the CDR3 reads TGTGCCAGCAGCTTTATAGGGACTAGCCCCACAGATACGCAGTATTTT.

V is TRBV4-3 and J is TRBJ2-5, with no clear D. Trimming shortened V by 4 bases and J by 11 bases, and 23 bases separated the two germline ends. The CDR3 is 15 residues long. Germline V gene lookup returns CDR1 LGHNA and CDR2 YSLEER. In nucleotides, the CDR3 is TGCGCCAGCAGCCGGGTGGTCTCGTCCTCGGGTGAGCAGTACTTC. Residues: CASSRVVSSSGEQYF.

This chain links TRBV9 with TRBJ2-2; D not resolved. CDR1 is SGDLS and CDR2 is YYNGEE in the germline V gene. The CDR3 sequence is 14 residues long. V was pared by 4 bases and J by 6 bases, with 13 bases between. The CDR3 DNA is TGTGCCAGCAGCCCCCCAGGTACCCCCGGGGAGCTGTTTTTT. Protein product: CASSPPGTPGELFF.

The table lists this clonotype with a few counts. At one end the junction does not follow the germline gene, possibly because of a read error. V usage is TRBV7-2 and J usage is TRBJ2-2, with 7 bases fitting TRBD2. This CDR3 has 14 amino acids. Germline V gene lookup returns CDR1 SGHTA and CDR2 FQGNSA. The CDR3 loop reads CASSWGGDTGELFF. CDR3 coding DNA: TGTGCCAGTAGCTGGGGGGGGGACACCGGGGAGCTGTTTTTT.

This clonotype was picked up a small number of times. The rearrangement joins TRBV7-2 to TRBJ2-5; no clear D. V was shortened by 5 bases and J by 5 bases, with 18 bases between the two germline ends. Germline V gene lookup returns CDR1 SGHTA and CDR2 FQGNSA. The length of the CDR3 is 15 residues. The CDR3 spells CASSPPGKEWETQYF. In DNA, the CDR3 is TGTGCCAGCAGCCCCCCTGGCAAGGAATGGGAGACCCAGTACTTC.

This sequence joins TRBV28 and TRBJ2-7; 7 bases agree with TRBD1. The CDR3 has 14 amino acids. Unmatched junction bases numbered 9, after V lost 7 bases and J lost 3 bases. In germline, CDR1 is MDHEN, CDR2 SYDVKM. Here the CDR3 reads CASTERQGYYEQYF. The DNA for the CDR3 is TGTGCCAGCACCGAGAGACAGGGTTACTACGAGCAGTACTTC.

The chain carries TRBV27 and TRBJ2-5, with D perhaps TRBD2 (7 bases). The CDR3 spans 15 residues. Trimming removed 2 bases at V and 4 bases at J, with 14 bases between. Germline CDR1 is MNHEY and CDR2 is SMNVEV (reference sequence). The CDR3 DNA follows: TGTGCCAGCAGTTTAGGGGGGGGCGGAGTAGAGACCCAGTACTTC. It specifies CASSLGGGGVETQYF.

The chain recombines TRBV7-9 with TRBJ2-7, with D possibly being TRBD2 (5 bases). The CDR3 contains 13 residues. Trimming cost V 2 bases and J 5 bases, with 10 bases left between them. Germline V gene data show CDR1 as SEHNR and CDR2 as FQNEAQ (reference sequence). The CDR3 DNA sequence: TGTGCCAGCAGCTTAACGGGGATCCACGAGCAGTACTTC. Amino acid sequence: CASSLTGIHEQYF.

This clonotype was recorded once. The chain employs TRBV7-2 and TRBJ2-7, with 10 bases identical to TRBD2. V dropped 5 bases and J dropped 5; count of bases not matched to a gene: 9. The germline gives CDR1 SGHTA, CDR2 FQGNSA. The CDR3 spans 15 residues. For the CDR3, the DNA is TGTGCCAGCAGCCAAGGGACTAGCGAAGCCGACGAGCAGTACTTC. This codes for CASSQGTSEADEQYF.